This T cell receptor (beta chain) was recovered during a study of regulatory T cells in long-lasting Graves disease. Researchers made TCR beta libraries by using iRepertoire HTBI primers and running Arm-PCR on CDR3 regions. TCRdb ran MiXCR on the multiplex PCR reads and lists one entry per CDR3 protein. The table shows approximately 380,000 distinct CDR3 sequences, with roughly 20% occurring only once. The CDR3 has 16 amino acids. Per germline, CDR1 SGHAT and CDR2 FQNNGV. Germline trimming cut 1 base from V and 5 bases from J; bases unmatched to any gene: 6. Time point reported: persistent/refractory GD, antithyroid drugs over 5 years with positive TRAb. PBMC-derived RNA was used for the TCR library. Concerning this clonotype itself: A much larger clone differs by one base, so this may be a read error.

The chain recombines TRBV11-2 with TRBJ2-5, with TRBD2 matching 11 bases. The source material was peripheral blood mononuclear cells (PBMCs), sampled when the disease was refractory, from a patient treated with antithyroid drugs. The sequence derives from a female donor with Graves disease. CDR3 region: CASSLVTSGSGETQYF. CDR3 DNA sequence: TGTGCCAGCAGCTTAGTAACTAGCGGGAGTGGGGAGACCCAGTACTTC.